This TCR beta chain was captured by sequencing in a study of response to subunit inactivated influenza vaccine. Study results and caveats: T cells newly recruited by each seasonal influenza vaccination are few, the authors suggested.

Germline lookup yields CDR1 SGHVS and CDR2 FQNEAQ. The CDR3 runs 16 residues. The junction had 3 bases not matched to a gene; V was cut back by 0 bases and J by 5 bases. TCRdb reanalysed the RT-PCR reads using MiXCR and keeps one entry per CDR3 protein. The table includes 300,000 to 350,000 distinct CDR3 sequences, less than 25% detected once. Points on this clonotype: No antigen is known for it.

The sample here was PBMCs from blood, taken about 20 months after vaccination. The chain couples TRBV7-8 to TRBJ2-2; 10 bases agree with TRBD2. The sequence derives from a man between 50 and 69 years old who received an inactivated influenza vaccine. In DNA, the CDR3 is TGTGCCAGCAGCTTAGCGGTACTAGCGGGAACCGGGGAGCTGTTTTTT. Protein sequence: CASSLAVLAGTGELFF.